A selection of T cell receptor beta chains follows, all from one sample in a study of cytomegalovirus exposure and HLA in healthy donors. The repertoire was sequenced with immunoSEQ multiplex PCR; TCRdb's copy has only in-frame clones and lacks some. The sample yields about 240,000 clones, just under 90% seen once. Sequencing used PBMCs. These receptors were obtained from a man between 18 and 35 years old in good health and CMV-seronegative. The CDR3 runs from the conserved cysteine through the conserved F or W. A D gene is named only where the DNA matches it firmly. A clone size is listed for some rows: how often the clone was seen (once, few, many), or a class if it is expanded.

v_gene: TRBV27
abundance: .
d_gene: .
len: 16
j_gene: TRBJ1-2
CDR3nt: TGTGCCAGCAGCATCGCCGTTGGGGGCAGCTTCTATGGCTACACCTTC
CDR3aa: CASSIAVGGSFYGYTF

v_gene: TRBV9
abundance: .
d_gene: .
len: 16
j_gene: TRBJ2-2
CDR3nt: TGTGCCAGCAGCGTAGTAGGGGTGGGGAACACCGGGGAGCTGTTTTTT
CDR3aa: CASSVVGVGNTGELFF

v_gene: TRBV5-6
abundance: .
d_gene: TRBD1
len: 15
j_gene: TRBJ1-2
CDR3nt: TGTGCCAGCAGCGGACAGGGCCGGAGGATCTATGGCTACACCTTC
CDR3aa: CASSGQGRRIYGYTF

v_gene: TRBV13
abundance: .
d_gene: TRBD1
len: 13
j_gene: TRBJ1-6
CDR3nt: TGTGCCAGCAACGCCGACAGGGCTTCACCCCTCCACTTT
CDR3aa: CASNADRASPLHF

v_gene: TRBV27
abundance: .
d_gene: TRBD1
len: 16
j_gene: TRBJ2-7
CDR3nt: TGTGCCAGCAGCCCAAGCCAGGGGGCCCTATCCTACGAGCAGTACTTC
CDR3aa: CASSPSQGALSYEQYF

v_gene: TRBV27
abundance: once
d_gene: TRBD2
len: 13
j_gene: TRBJ2-1
CDR3nt: TGTGCCAGCACCCCAGCGGGAGAAGATGAGCAGTTCTTC
CDR3aa: CASTPAGEDEQFF

v_gene: TRBV28
abundance: .
d_gene: .
len: 13
j_gene: TRBJ1-5
CDR3nt: TGTGCCGGCCAGACAGGTACTAATCAGCCCCAGCATTTT
CDR3aa: CAGQTGTNQPQHF

v_gene: TRBV6-5
abundance: .
d_gene: TRBD2
len: 15
j_gene: TRBJ2-1
CDR3nt: TGTGCCAGCAGCCCGGGACTAGCGGAATACAATGAGCAGTTCTTC
CDR3aa: CASSPGLAEYNEQFF

v_gene: TRBV5-1
abundance: .
d_gene: .
len: 13
j_gene: TRBJ2-7
CDR3nt: TGCGCCGGCACCGGGACTCTTAACTACGAGCAGTACTTC
CDR3aa: CAGTGTLNYEQYF

v_gene: TRBV7-9
abundance: once
d_gene: TRBD1
len: 13
j_gene: TRBJ1-1
CDR3nt: TGTGCCAGCAGCCCTCTTCGGGGACAGGAAGCTTTCTTT
CDR3aa: CASSPLRGQEAFF

v_gene: TRBV27
abundance: .
d_gene: TRBD2
len: 17
j_gene: TRBJ2-7
CDR3nt: TGTGCCAGCAGTTTATCGAGCGGGAGGGGATTATCCTACGAGCAGTACTTC
CDR3aa: CASSLSSGRGLSYEQYF

v_gene: TRBV7-2
abundance: .
d_gene: TRBD1
len: 18
j_gene: TRBJ1-2
CDR3nt: TGTGCCAGCAGCTCTCCCGGGCGGGACAGGGAAAATTCGGGGGGCTACACCTTC
CDR3aa: CASSSPGRDRENSGGYTF

v_gene: TRBV7-2
abundance: .
d_gene: .
len: 13
j_gene: TRBJ1-4
CDR3nt: TGTGCCAGCAGCTTTGGCACGTGGGAAAAACTGTTTTTT
CDR3aa: CASSFGTWEKLFF

v_gene: TRBV19
abundance: .
d_gene: TRBD2
len: 16
j_gene: TRBJ2-7
CDR3nt: TGTGCCACCCGGACTAGCGGGGGGCCCAGCTCCTACGAGCAGTACTTC
CDR3aa: CATRTSGGPSSYEQYF

v_gene: TRBV7-2
abundance: .
d_gene: TRBD1
len: 15
j_gene: TRBJ2-7
CDR3nt: TGTGCCAGCAGCTCAGGGACAGGGAGAGCCTACGAGCAGTACTTC
CDR3aa: CASSSGTGRAYEQYF

v_gene: TRBV4-3
abundance: .
d_gene: TRBD1
len: 17
j_gene: TRBJ1-2
CDR3nt: TGCGCCAGCAGCCGCGGGACAGCCCAATTTCATAACTATGGCTACACCTTC
CDR3aa: CASSRGTAQFHNYGYTF

v_gene: TRBV5-1
abundance: .
d_gene: TRBD2
len: 15
j_gene: TRBJ2-7
CDR3nt: TGCGCCAGCAGCGTCCTAGCGGGAGGAATCTACGAGCAGTACTTC
CDR3aa: CASSVLAGGIYEQYF

v_gene: TRBV12-5
abundance: .
d_gene: .
len: 12
j_gene: TRBJ1-2
CDR3nt: TGTGCTAGTGGTTTGGTAGGCATGGACAACACCTTC
CDR3aa: CASGLVGMDNTF

v_gene: TRBV7-6
abundance: .
d_gene: TRBD1
len: 15
j_gene: TRBJ1-2
CDR3nt: TGTGCCAGCAGCTCCACCCCGACAGGGAACTATGGCTACACCTTC
CDR3aa: CASSSTPTGNYGYTF

v_gene: TRBV27
abundance: .
d_gene: .
len: 12
j_gene: TRBJ2-1
CDR3nt: TGTGCCAGCAGTTTAAGCGGAAATGAGCAGTTCTTC
CDR3aa: CASSLSGNEQFF

v_gene: TRBV9
abundance: .
d_gene: .
len: 13
j_gene: TRBJ1-4
CDR3nt: TGTGCCAGCAGCGTAGGCTCGCGTGAAAAACTGTTTTTT
CDR3aa: CASSVGSREKLFF

v_gene: TRBV14
abundance: .
d_gene: TRBD1
len: 16
j_gene: TRBJ2-7
CDR3nt: TGTGCCAGCAGCCCATTTATCGGGACAGGAGCCTACGAGCAGTACTTC
CDR3aa: CASSPFIGTGAYEQYF

v_gene: TRBV7-2
abundance: .
d_gene: .
len: 13
j_gene: TRBJ2-2
CDR3nt: TGTGCCAGCAGCGTGACAGCCACCGGGGAGCTGTTTTTT
CDR3aa: CASSVTATGELFF

v_gene: TRBV2
abundance: .
d_gene: .
len: 14
j_gene: TRBJ1-5
CDR3nt: TGTGCCAGCAGTGTGGAACGGCAGGATCAGCCCCAGCATTTT
CDR3aa: CASSVERQDQPQHF

v_gene: TRBV7-9
abundance: .
d_gene: TRBD1
len: 15
j_gene: TRBJ2-5
CDR3nt: TGTGCCAGCAGCTTAGTGACAGGGGCTGAGGAGACCCAGTACTTC
CDR3aa: CASSLVTGAEETQYF

v_gene: TRBV7-2
abundance: .
d_gene: TRBD2
len: 15
j_gene: TRBJ2-5
CDR3nt: TGTGCCAGCAGCTCGACTAGCGGGACCGAAGAGACCCAGTACTTC
CDR3aa: CASSSTSGTEETQYF

v_gene: TRBV9
abundance: .
d_gene: TRBD2
len: 14
j_gene: TRBJ2-3
CDR3nt: TGTGCCAGCAGCGCTCGCTGGGGGGGGGATACGCAGTATTTT
CDR3aa: CASSARWGGDTQYF

v_gene: TRBV18
abundance: .
d_gene: TRBD1
len: 14
j_gene: TRBJ2-7
CDR3nt: TGTGCCAGCTCCCTCCTTGGACAGGGCAACGAGCAGTACTTC
CDR3aa: CASSLLGQGNEQYF

v_gene: TRBV27
abundance: .
d_gene: TRBD2
len: 17
j_gene: TRBJ2-5
CDR3nt: TGTGCCAGCAGCCGACTAGGGATTAGCGGGGACCAAGAGACCCAGTACTTC
CDR3aa: CASSRLGISGDQETQYF

v_gene: TRBV18
abundance: .
d_gene: .
len: 15
j_gene: TRBJ2-1
CDR3nt: TGTGCCAGCTCACCTAAACAGGGGGGGTACAATGAGCAGTTCTTC
CDR3aa: CASSPKQGGYNEQFF

v_gene: TRBV28
abundance: .
d_gene: TRBD1
len: 14
j_gene: TRBJ1-4
CDR3nt: TGTGCCAGCGTGCGGACCGGGACAGTTGAAAAACTGTTTTTT
CDR3aa: CASVRTGTVEKLFF

v_gene: TRBV4-3
abundance: .
d_gene: TRBD1
len: 16
j_gene: TRBJ2-1
CDR3nt: TGCGCCAGCAGCCAAGTAGAGGGGGCCCCTTCGGGGGAGCAGTTCTTC
CDR3aa: CASSQVEGAPSGEQFF

v_gene: TRBV4-3
abundance: .
d_gene: TRBD2
len: 15
j_gene: TRBJ2-1
CDR3nt: TGCGCCAGCAGCCCCAGCGGGAGACTCATCAATGAGCAGTTCTTC
CDR3aa: CASSPSGRLINEQFF

v_gene: TRBV5-4
abundance: .
d_gene: TRBD2
len: 16
j_gene: TRBJ2-7
CDR3nt: TGTGCCAGCAGCTTGGTAGCGGGGGGGCACGCCTACGAGCAGTACTTC
CDR3aa: CASSLVAGGHAYEQYF

v_gene: TRBV18
abundance: .
d_gene: TRBD2
len: 16
j_gene: TRBJ2-3
CDR3nt: TGTGCCAGCTCACCACCGACTAGCGGGGGCACAGATACGCAGTATTTT
CDR3aa: CASSPPTSGGTDTQYF

v_gene: TRBV9
abundance: few
d_gene: .
len: 14
j_gene: TRBJ1-5
CDR3nt: TGTGCCAGCAGCGCGGAAGGGGGCAATCAGCCCCAGCATTTT
CDR3aa: CASSAEGGNQPQHF

v_gene: TRBV2
abundance: few
d_gene: .
len: 12
j_gene: TRBJ2-5
CDR3nt: TGTGCCAGCAGCGGGGGTCAAGAGACCCAGTACTTC
CDR3aa: CASSGGQETQYF

v_gene: TRBV7-9
abundance: .
d_gene: .
len: 17
j_gene: TRBJ2-1
CDR3nt: TGTGCCAGCAGCTTACCTTACCGGGATCCGGCCCCCCTCAAGCAGTTCTTC
CDR3aa: CASSLPYRDPAPLKQFF

v_gene: TRBV9
abundance: once
d_gene: .
len: 15
j_gene: TRBJ2-7
CDR3nt: TGTGCCAGCAGCGTGGAAGAGGACGGGGCCTACGAGCAGTACTTC
CDR3aa: CASSVEEDGAYEQYF

v_gene: TRBV9
abundance: once
d_gene: .
len: 13
j_gene: TRBJ2-1
CDR3nt: TGTGCCAGCAGCCGCCAGGGGTACAATGAGCAGTTCTTC
CDR3aa: CASSRQGYNEQFF

v_gene: TRBV6-5
abundance: .
d_gene: .
len: 14
j_gene: TRBJ1-6
CDR3nt: TGTGCCAGCAGCTACTCGGGGGCTCTTGAACCCCTCCACTTT
CDR3aa: CASSYSGALEPLHF

v_gene: TRBV2
abundance: .
d_gene: .
len: 14
j_gene: TRBJ2-7
CDR3nt: TGTGCCAGCGCCTTGGCGGGTGAATCCTACGAGCAGTACTTC
CDR3aa: CASALAGESYEQYF

v_gene: TRBV11-2
abundance: .
d_gene: TRBD1
len: 14
j_gene: TRBJ2-1
CDR3nt: TGTGCCAGCACCCTGAGGACAGGGGGCAATGAGCAGTTCTTC
CDR3aa: CASTLRTGGNEQFF

v_gene: TRBV7-9
abundance: .
d_gene: .
len: 16
j_gene: TRBJ1-6
CDR3nt: TGTGCCAGCAGCTTAGGACCATCAGGGATAAATTCACCCCTCCACTTT
CDR3aa: CASSLGPSGINSPLHF

v_gene: TRBV5-1
abundance: .
d_gene: TRBD1
len: 16
j_gene: TRBJ1-2
CDR3nt: TGCGCCAGCAGCTTGGGTCCCGGGACAGGATACTATGGCTACACCTTC
CDR3aa: CASSLGPGTGYYGYTF

v_gene: TRBV6-1
abundance: once
d_gene: TRBD2
len: 14
j_gene: TRBJ2-1
CDR3nt: TGTGCCAGCAAGGCTAGCGGGGGGGTCAATGAGCAGTTCTTC
CDR3aa: CASKASGGVNEQFF

v_gene: TRBV28
abundance: .
d_gene: TRBD2
len: 15
j_gene: TRBJ2-7
CDR3nt: TGTGCCAGCAGTGCGCTAGCGGGCGGACCCTACGAGCAGTACTTC
CDR3aa: CASSALAGGPYEQYF

v_gene: TRBV6-5
abundance: once
d_gene: TRBD1
len: 15
j_gene: TRBJ1-2
CDR3nt: TGTGCCAGCAGTTACGAGTCAGGGGGGAACTATGGCTACACCTTC
CDR3aa: CASSYESGGNYGYTF

v_gene: TRBV28
abundance: .
d_gene: TRBD1
len: 15
j_gene: TRBJ2-2
CDR3nt: TGTGCCAGCAGTCGCGTCCCGGGACAGGCCGGGGAGCTGTTTTTT
CDR3aa: CASSRVPGQAGELFF

v_gene: TRBV4-3
abundance: .
d_gene: .
len: 13
j_gene: TRBJ2-3
CDR3nt: TGCGCCAGCAGCCACCGCAGTATGGATACGCAGTATTTT
CDR3aa: CASSHRSMDTQYF

v_gene: TRBV7-9
abundance: .
d_gene: TRBD1
len: 14
j_gene: TRBJ2-3
CDR3nt: TGTGCCAGCAGCTTACAGGGGGCAACGGATACGCAGTATTTT
CDR3aa: CASSLQGATDTQYF

v_gene: TRBV4-2
abundance: .
d_gene: TRBD2
len: 16
j_gene: TRBJ2-2
CDR3nt: TGTGCCAGCAGCCAAGTAGCGGGAGGAAACACCGGGGAGCTGTTTTTT
CDR3aa: CASSQVAGGNTGELFF

v_gene: TRBV11-2
abundance: .
d_gene: TRBD2
len: 13
j_gene: TRBJ2-5
CDR3nt: TGTGCCAGCTCTCGGGGGGGGCACGAGACCCAGTACTTC
CDR3aa: CASSRGGHETQYF